This T cell receptor (beta chain) was sequenced during a study of blood T cell repertoires in COVID-19 (dated by TCRdb to 2020 to 2021). The study in broad terms: Samples from collaborators originated in the United States, Italy and Spain and spanned both the acute and convalescent phases of COVID-19. Subjects who had been exposed to COVID-19, were actively infected with it, or had recovered from it provided the deeply sampled blood TCRbeta repertoires that made up the dataset. The samples were drawn from two sources: the first 160 participants of the ongoing ImmuneRACE study, and 1,000 to 1,500 subjects contributed by 6 global collaborators. A de-identified subject ID, COVID-19 status, age in years and sex were almost always included in the sample metadata. HLA class I and class II types, where available, came from metadata supplied by the sample provider rather than from assay-based typing. The material from the prospective study consisted of cDNA or gDNA derived from T cells, B-cell-depleted T cells, or PBMCs. A freely available public database, intended as a resource for researchers studying the immune response to SARS-CoV-2, is where the repertoires were released.

Enrolling through a virtual design, the prospective study's participants ranged in age from roughly 18 to 90 years and lived across around 25 United States geographic areas. In the prospective study, cohorts were assigned on the basis of participant-reported clinical history obtained from a screening survey and a study questionnaire. In the prospective study, whole blood, serum and a nasopharyngeal or oropharyngeal swab were collected from each participant by mobile phlebotomists. Additional blood draws and questionnaires over an approximately two-month period could optionally be provided by prospective study participants. Before DNA extraction, blood samples from the prospective study were shipped at room temperature or frozen. General study outcomes and caveats: Clinical and demographic metadata were provided uncurated, with the amount varying by source and participant.

TCRbeta CDR3 regions were amplified from genomic DNA using the immunoSEQ Assay, a bias-controlled multiplex PCR. On the authors' methods: The number of nucleated cells in each sample was estimated from the amplification of reference gene primers within the assay. To quantify the absolute abundance of each unique TCRbeta CDR3 rearrangement, sequence reads were collapsed and filtered. For each sample, productive Simpson clonality was calculated as the square root of Simpson's diversity index over productive rearrangements. TCRdb re-hosts the immuneACCESS table, in-frame sequences only. Its copies lack some clones; in the studies checked, an unresolved V gene accounts for under half of them, and the cause for the rest is not known. V, J and clone size reflect that table, while D and trimming were determined from the DNA. Present in this sample are about 220,000 clones, 85% to 90% of which were seen just once. The biggest ten clones account for 3% to 4% of the sample.

About this clone: Its antigen is not yet known. It has no much larger one-base neighbor in the sample; base qualities were not kept.

The CDR3 numbers 14 residues from cysteine through phenylalanine. This entry keeps only the CDR3 DNA: 42 bases, framed from base 1. Via the germline V gene, CDR1 is MNHEY and CDR2 SVGAGI. Trimming at the junction amounts to 10 bases on V and 0 bases on J, and the germline ends lie 14 bases apart. The V and J segments used are TRBV6-5 and TRBJ2-3; D gene: possibly TRBD2, on 6 matching bases. The sequence was obtained from a woman aged 18-30 years in a cohort exposed to, infected with or recovered from COVID-19 (not recorded which). Source material: PBMCs or T cells enriched from blood (not recorded which). The nucleotide sequence reads TGTGCCACCGTACTAGCTAGGAGCACAGATACGCAGTATTTT. This encodes CATVLARSTDTQYF.